This is a list of T cell receptor beta chains from one sample in a study of beta chain features in type 1 diabetes. Generated by immunoSEQ multiplex PCR, the TCRdb table keeps only in-frame clones and is missing some. The sample lists 200,000 to 250,000 clones, roughly 10% occurring once. The sequencing input was central memory CD4+ T cells from blood. These receptors were collected from a young man in good health. Both conserved end residues are part of each CDR3. A D gene is named only where the DNA matches it firmly. Part of the rows lack a size; the others show once, few, many or a class for expanded clones.

>-|TRBV27|14|few|TRBJ2-5
CASSRSVGRETQYF
TGTGCCAGCAGTCGATCTGTCGGGAGAGAGACCCAGTACTTC
>-|TRBV4-2|16|few|TRBJ2-3
CASSDVLTGFTDTQYF
TGTGCCAGCAGCGACGTTTTGACTGGATTCACAGATACGCAGTATTTT
>-|TRBV29-1|13|-|TRBJ1-1
CSVGLGRNTEAFF
TGCAGCGTTGGTCTCGGGCGGAACACTGAAGCTTTCTTT
>TRBD1|TRBV29-1|13|-|TRBJ1-2
CSVRTGPLYGYTF
TGCAGCGTCCGGACAGGTCCCCTCTATGGCTACACCTTC
>-|TRBV7-9|14|few|TRBJ1-5
CASSETGYNQPQHF
TGTGCCAGCAGCGAAACAGGGTACAATCAGCCCCAGCATTTT
>TRBD1|TRBV30|16|-|TRBJ1-2
CAWSRGQGIFDYGYTF
TGTGCCTGGAGCCGGGGACAGGGAATTTTTGACTATGGCTACACCTTC
>TRBD2|TRBV30|14|-|TRBJ2-1
CAWDVGSGIDEQFF
TGTGCCTGGGATGTAGGTAGCGGGATCGATGAGCAGTTCTTC
>TRBD1|TRBV28|16|few|TRBJ2-7
CASSLPGTGAFYEQYF
TGTGCCAGCAGCCTACCAGGGACAGGGGCCTTCTACGAGCAGTACTTC
>TRBD1|TRBV7-2|16|many|TRBJ1-2
CASSLSWTGTDYGYTF
TGTGCCAGCAGCTTATCATGGACAGGGACTGACTATGGCTACACCTTC
>TRBD1|TRBV7-9|15|-|TRBJ2-7
CASSFRDRGSYEQYF
TGTGCCAGCAGCTTTCGGGACAGGGGATCCTACGAGCAGTACTTC
>TRBD2|TRBV19|15|-|TRBJ2-7
CASSSTSGRSYEQYF
TGTGCCAGTAGTAGTACTAGCGGGAGAAGTTACGAGCAGTACTTC
>TRBD2|TRBV5-1|16|-|TRBJ2-3
CASSSGLAGPTDTQYF
TGCGCCAGCAGCAGCGGACTAGCGGGACCCACAGATACGCAGTATTTT
>-|TRBV7-9|13|few|TRBJ1-5
CASSFQVNQPQHF
TGTGCCAGCAGCTTTCAGGTCAATCAGCCCCAGCATTTT
>TRBD2|TRBV11-1|16|few|TRBJ2-3
CASSYGTSGRTDTQYF
TGTGCCAGCAGCTACGGGACTAGCGGGAGAACAGATACGCAGTATTTT
>TRBD2|TRBV5-1|16|once|TRBJ2-3
CASSQGSGIYTDTQYF
TGCGCCAGCAGCCAAGGTAGCGGGATTTACACAGATACGCAGTATTTT